These T cell receptor beta chains were read from a single sample in a study of blood T cell repertoires in COVID-19. The protocol was immunoSEQ multiplex PCR, while the TCRdb copy is restricted to in-frame clones and leaves out a portion. Of fewer than 50,000 clones listed, approximately 70% were seen once; the top ten hold around 59%. Material: peripheral blood. Receptors originate from a man older than 75 with acute or convalescent COVID-19. Each CDR3 is given with its conserved first and last residue. The D gene is left open where the match is weak. Where a row states a size, it is once, few, many or the class of an expanded clone; other rows omit it.

V: TRBV11-2; J: TRBJ2-7; size: .; D: TRBD2; CDR3: CASRPPSGRAYEQYF; DNA: TGTGCCAGCAGACCCCCTAGCGGGAGGGCCTACGAGCAGTACTTC
V: TRBV28; J: TRBJ1-4; size: .; D: .; CDR3: CASSPWGATNEKLFF; DNA: TGTGCCAGCAGCCCCTGGGGGGCAACTAATGAAAAACTGTTTTTT
V: TRBV7-3; J: TRBJ2-1; size: .; D: TRBD2; CDR3: CASSLTLAGGSNEQFF; DNA: TGTGCCAGCAGCTTAACCCTAGCGGGTGGCAGTAATGAGCAGTTCTTC
V: TRBV28; J: TRBJ2-7; size: .; D: TRBD1; CDR3: CASSSTGRTYEQYF; DNA: TGTGCCAGCAGCTCGACAGGGCGGACCTACGAGCAGTACTTC
V: TRBV5-4; J: TRBJ1-2; size: few; D: TRBD1; CDR3: CASSAYRGREGYTF; DNA: TGTGCCAGCAGCGCGTACAGGGGGCGCGAAGGCTACACCTTC
V: TRBV19; J: TRBJ2-6; size: .; D: .; CDR3: CASRVQDSGANVLTF; DNA: TGTGCCAGTAGGGTACAGGACTCTGGGGCCAACGTCCTGACTTTC
V: TRBV6-1; J: TRBJ1-4; size: large; D: TRBD1; CDR3: CASSKGQGMGSYVDEKLFF; DNA: TGTGCCAGCAGTAAAGGACAGGGAATGGGTTCTTACGTCGATGAAAAACTGTTTTTT
V: TRBV30; J: TRBJ1-1; size: .; D: TRBD1; CDR3: CASQRTGHTEAFF; DNA: TGTGCCTCCCAACGGACAGGGCACACTGAAGCTTTCTTT
V: TRBV11-3; J: TRBJ2-3; size: .; D: .; CDR3: CASSLSTGDTQYF; DNA: TGTGCCAGCAGCTTGTCGACTGGAGATACGCAGTATTTT
V: TRBV28; J: TRBJ2-7; size: .; D: .; CDR3: CASSLRVEQYF; DNA: TGTGCCAGCAGTTTGAGGGTCGAGCAGTACTTC
V: TRBV5-1; J: TRBJ1-5; size: few; D: TRBD1; CDR3: CASSLEGTGNQPQHF; DNA: TGCGCCAGCAGCTTGGAGGGGACAGGTAATCAGCCCCAGCATTTT
V: TRBV7-7; J: TRBJ2-1; size: .; D: TRBD2; CDR3: CASSQTSGSYNEQFF; DNA: TGTGCTAGCAGCCAGACTAGCGGCTCCTACAATGAGCAGTTCTTC
V: TRBV7-6; J: TRBJ2-6; size: .; D: .; CDR3: CASSPHGPGHSSGANVLTF; DNA: TGTGCCAGCAGCCCTCACGGGCCGGGACACAGCTCTGGGGCCAACGTCCTGACTTTC
V: TRBV7-8; J: TRBJ2-5; size: many; D: .; CDR3: CASSFHETQYF; DNA: TGTGCCAGCAGCTTCCATGAGACCCAGTACTTC
V: TRBV6-2/TRBV6-3; J: TRBJ2-4; size: .; D: TRBD2; CDR3: CASSSGSLSGRRDIQYF; DNA: TGTGCCAGCAGTTCGGGTTCCCTTAGCGGGAGGCGGGACATTCAGTACTTC
V: TRBV28; J: TRBJ1-4; size: .; D: .; CDR3: CASSLPSGGNEKLFF; DNA: TGTGCCAGCAGTTTACCCTCGGGGGGTAATGAAAAACTGTTTTTT
V: TRBV28; J: TRBJ1-2; size: .; D: .; CDR3: CASSFVVQRGGYTF; DNA: TGTGCCAGCAGTTTTGTGGTGCAGAGAGGTGGCTACACCTTC
V: TRBV2; J: TRBJ2-1; size: .; D: .; CDR3: CASSQNSNEQFF; DNA: TGTGCCAGCAGTCAGAACAGCAATGAGCAGTTCTTC
V: TRBV28; J: TRBJ2-1; size: .; D: .; CDR3: CAISNGLVFYSYNEQFF; DNA: TGTGCCATCTCTAACGGCCTAGTTTTTTACTCCTACAATGAGCAGTTCTTC
V: TRBV27; J: TRBJ2-7; size: once; D: .; CDR3: CASSLFDSSYEQYF; DNA: TGTGCCAGCAGTTTATTCGACAGCTCCTACGAGCAGTACTTC
V: TRBV19; J: TRBJ1-1; size: .; D: .; CDR3: CASSIPGVRNTEAFF; DNA: TGTGCCAGTAGTATACCAGGGGTAAGGAACACTGAAGCTTTCTTT
V: TRBV20-1; J: TRBJ2-5; size: few; D: TRBD2; CDR3: CSATGGKTQYF; DNA: TGCAGTGCTACGGGGGGAAAGACCCAGTACTTC
V: TRBV6-6; J: TRBJ1-4; size: .; D: .; CDR3: CASSLGETTNEKLFF; DNA: TGTGCCAGCAGTCTGGGAGAAACGACTAATGAAAAACTGTTTTTT
V: TRBV11-2; J: TRBJ2-7; size: .; D: TRBD2; CDR3: CASSKGTSGSYEQYF; DNA: TGTGCCAGCAGCAAGGGGACTAGCGGGAGCTACGAGCAGTACTTC
V: TRBV5-1; J: TRBJ2-1; size: .; D: TRBD2; CDR3: CASSPLQGSREGLFF; DNA: TGCGCCAGCAGCCCGCTACAGGGTTCGCGGGAGGGCCTCTTCTTC
V: TRBV5-1; J: TRBJ2-1; size: .; D: .; CDR3: CASSLGDSLGEQFF; DNA: TGCGCCAGCAGCTTGGGGGACTCCTTAGGTGAGCAGTTCTTC
V: TRBV27; J: TRBJ2-6; size: .; D: TRBD1; CDR3: CASSQGTVTSGANVLTF; DNA: TGTGCCAGCAGTCAAGGGACAGTTACCTCTGGGGCCAACGTCCTGACTTTC
V: TRBV20-1; J: TRBJ2-1; size: .; D: TRBD2; CDR3: CSASRTSGSTEQFF; DNA: TGCAGTGCTAGTCGCACTAGCGGGAGTACCGAGCAGTTCTTC
V: TRBV10-1; J: TRBJ2-5; size: .; D: .; CDR3: CASSEDPGGSPRETQYF; DNA: TGCGCCAGCAGTGAGGATCCAGGGGGGAGCCCCCGAGAGACCCAGTACTTC
V: TRBV14; J: TRBJ1-1; size: .; D: TRBD1; CDR3: CASSQGDRGRSNTEAFF; DNA: TGTGCCAGCAGCCAAGGGGACAGGGGGCGGTCGAACACTGAAGCTTTCTTT
V: TRBV6-1; J: TRBJ1-3; size: .; D: .; CDR3: CASSEQGRMRGNTIYF; DNA: TGTGCCAGCAGTGAACAGGGGCGCATGAGAGGAAACACCATATATTTT
V: TRBV28; J: TRBJ2-5; size: .; D: TRBD1; CDR3: CASSLTGVVGQETQYF; DNA: TGTGCCAGCAGTTTGACAGGGGTGGTGGGACAAGAGACCCAGTACTTC
V: TRBV24-1; J: TRBJ2-3; size: once; D: .; CDR3: CATSARGTQYF; DNA: TGTGCCACCAGTGCAAGGGGTACGCAGTATTTT
V: TRBV28; J: TRBJ2-5; size: .; D: .; CDR3: CASSLIGVQETQYF; DNA: TGTGCCAGCAGTTTAATAGGGGTCCAAGAGACCCAGTACTTC
V: TRBV2; J: TRBJ2-2; size: few; D: TRBD2; CDR3: CASSPFYRGLAGGNTGELFF; DNA: TGTGCCAGCAGTCCCTTTTACAGGGGGCTAGCGGGAGGGAACACCGGGGAGCTGTTTTTT
V: TRBV28; J: TRBJ2-5; size: once; D: TRBD2; CDR3: CASSLWQGLGETQYF; DNA: TGTGCCAGCAGTTTGTGGCAGGGACTAGGGGAGACCCAGTACTTC
V: TRBV19; J: TRBJ2-1; size: many; D: .; CDR3: CASSIGPLEHNEQFF; DNA: TGTGCCAGTAGTATAGGGCCATTGGAGCACAATGAGCAGTTCTTC
V: TRBV4-2; J: TRBJ2-2; size: .; D: TRBD2; CDR3: CASSQEASGRRGTGELFF; DNA: TGTGCCAGCAGCCAAGAGGCTAGCGGGAGGAGGGGTACCGGGGAGCTGTTTTTT
V: TRBV7-8; J: TRBJ1-6; size: .; D: TRBD1; CDR3: CASRILGTGRSPLHF; DNA: TGTGCCAGCAGAATATTGGGGACAGGGAGGTCACCCCTCCACTTT
V: TRBV1; J: TRBJ2-2; size: .; D: .; CDR3: CTSSHAGRVNTGELFF; DNA: TGCACCAGCAGCCACGCCGGGAGGGTGAACACCGGGGAGCTGTTTTTT
V: TRBV3-1/TRBV3-2; J: TRBJ1-2; size: .; D: TRBD1; CDR3: CASSLSGTGGYYGYTF; DNA: TGTGCCAGCAGCCTATCGGGGACAGGGGGCTACTATGGCTACACCTTC
V: TRBV21-1; J: TRBJ2-3; size: .; D: .; CDR3: CASISVRGKDTDTQYF; DNA: TGTGCCAGCATCTCAGTAAGGGGAAAAGACACAGATACGCAGTATTTT
V: TRBV18; J: TRBJ2-1; size: .; D: .; CDR3: CASSPPVAYNEQFF; DNA: TGTGCCAGCTCACCACCCGTAGCCTACAATGAGCAGTTCTTC
V: TRBV28; J: TRBJ2-1; size: .; D: .; CDR3: CASRLAGGYNEQFF; DNA: TGTGCCAGCAGACTAGCTGGCGGCTACAATGAGCAGTTCTTC
V: TRBV18; J: TRBJ1-5; size: once; D: TRBD1; CDR3: CASSPDRGNQPQHF; DNA: TGTGCCAGCTCACCGGACAGGGGCAATCAGCCCCAGCATTTT
V: TRBV9; J: TRBJ2-3; size: once; D: TRBD1; CDR3: CASSVRTGGGTDTQYF; DNA: TGTGCCAGCAGCGTAAGGACAGGGGGGGGCACAGATACGCAGTATTTT
V: TRBV5-6; J: TRBJ2-7; size: once; D: TRBD2; CDR3: CASSSVAGAPQYF; DNA: TGTGCCAGCAGCTCGGTAGCGGGAGCTCCCCAGTACTTC
V: TRBV6-6; J: TRBJ1-2; size: .; D: TRBD1; CDR3: CASSQGQGPYGYTF; DNA: TGTGCCAGCAGTCAGGGACAGGGTCCCTATGGCTACACCTTC
V: TRBV27; J: TRBJ1-5; size: .; D: .; CDR3: CASSRRLNQPQHF; DNA: TGTGCCAGTTCACGGCGGCTCAATCAGCCCCAGCATTTT
V: TRBV5-1; J: TRBJ1-3; size: .; D: TRBD1; CDR3: CASSSQTGPGNTIYF; DNA: TGCGCCAGCAGCTCGCAGACAGGGCCCGGAAACACCATATATTTT
V: TRBV5-1; J: TRBJ2-1; size: .; D: .; CDR3: CASSLLAGTNNEQFF; DNA: TGCGCCAGCAGCTTGCTGGCGGGGACGAACAATGAGCAGTTCTTC
V: TRBV5-1; J: TRBJ2-1; size: .; D: TRBD2; CDR3: CASSFLAGALNNEQFF; DNA: TGCGCCAGCAGCTTTTTAGCGGGAGCCCTCAACAATGAGCAGTTCTTC
V: TRBV2; J: TRBJ1-3; size: .; D: .; CDR3: CASSEPRAGNTIYF; DNA: TGTGCCAGCAGTGAACCCAGGGCTGGAAACACCATATATTTT
V: TRBV7-9; J: TRBJ2-1; size: .; D: .; CDR3: CASSLRSLDLDEQFF; DNA: TGTGCCAGCAGCTTGCGGTCTTTAGACCTTGATGAGCAGTTCTTC
V: TRBV25-1; J: TRBJ1-1; size: once; D: TRBD1; CDR3: CASKRSADRDEAFF; DNA: TGTGCCAGCAAGAGGAGCGCAGACAGGGACGAAGCTTTCTTT
V: TRBV6-6; J: TRBJ2-4; size: .; D: .; CDR3: CASSYPGSLAKNIQYF; DNA: TGTGCCAGCAGTTACCCCGGGTCGCTAGCCAAAAACATTCAGTACTTC
V: TRBV29-1; J: TRBJ2-1; size: .; D: .; CDR3: CSVVLYNEQFF; DNA: TGCAGCGTTGTCCTCTACAATGAGCAGTTCTTC
V: TRBV6-6; J: TRBJ2-7; size: .; D: .; CDR3: CASSYSGLGSYEQYF; DNA: TGTGCCAGCAGTTACTCGGGACTGGGGTCCTACGAGCAGTACTTC
V: TRBV27; J: TRBJ2-1; size: .; D: TRBD2; CDR3: CASSSGLAGGNEQFF; DNA: TGTGCCAGCAGTTCGGGACTAGCGGGAGGTAATGAGCAGTTCTTC